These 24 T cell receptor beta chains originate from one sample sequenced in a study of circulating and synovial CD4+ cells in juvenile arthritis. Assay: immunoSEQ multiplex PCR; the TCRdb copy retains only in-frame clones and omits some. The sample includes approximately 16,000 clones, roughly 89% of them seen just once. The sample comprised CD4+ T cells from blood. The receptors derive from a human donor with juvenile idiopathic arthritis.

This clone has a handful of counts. The CDR3 reads CAVRDSLQETQYF. The CDR3 DNA is TGTGCCGTCCGGGACAGTCTTCAAGAGACCCAGTACTTC. V is TRBV10-3 and J is TRBJ2-5; 7 nucleotides agree with TRBD1. J was trimmed by 2 bases and V by 11 bases; bases with no gene match: 8. The germline CDR1 and CDR2 sequences are ENHRY and SYGVKD. There are 13 residues in the CDR3.

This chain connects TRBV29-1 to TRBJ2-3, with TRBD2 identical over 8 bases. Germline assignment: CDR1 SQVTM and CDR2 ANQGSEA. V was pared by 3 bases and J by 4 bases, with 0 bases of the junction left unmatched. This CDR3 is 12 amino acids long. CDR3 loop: CSVDGGADTQYF. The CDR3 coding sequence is TGCAGCGTTGACGGGGGGGCAGATACGCAGTATTTT.

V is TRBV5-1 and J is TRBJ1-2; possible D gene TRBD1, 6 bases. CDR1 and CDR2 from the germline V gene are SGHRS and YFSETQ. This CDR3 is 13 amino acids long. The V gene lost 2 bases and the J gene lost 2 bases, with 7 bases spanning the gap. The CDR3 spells CASSLQGNYGYTF. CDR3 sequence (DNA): TGCGCCAGCAGCTTACAGGGAAACTATGGCTACACCTTC.

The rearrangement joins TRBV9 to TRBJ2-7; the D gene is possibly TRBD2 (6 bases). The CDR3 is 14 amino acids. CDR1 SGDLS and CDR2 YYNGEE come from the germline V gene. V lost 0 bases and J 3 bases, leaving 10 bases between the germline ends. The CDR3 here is CASSVGLALYEQYF. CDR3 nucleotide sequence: TGTGCCAGCAGCGTAGGGCTAGCGCTCTACGAGCAGTACTTC.

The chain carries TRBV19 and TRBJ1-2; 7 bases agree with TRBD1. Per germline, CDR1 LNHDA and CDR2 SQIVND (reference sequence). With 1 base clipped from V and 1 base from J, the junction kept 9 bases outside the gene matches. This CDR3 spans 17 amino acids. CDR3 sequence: CASSIASGTAFNYGYTF. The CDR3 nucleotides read TGTGCCAGTAGTATAGCCTCCGGGACAGCCTTTAACTATGGCTACACCTTC.

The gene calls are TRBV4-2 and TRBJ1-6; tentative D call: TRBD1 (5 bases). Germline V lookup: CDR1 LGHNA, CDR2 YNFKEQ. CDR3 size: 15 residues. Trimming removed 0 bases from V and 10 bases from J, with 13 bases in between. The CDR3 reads CASSQDLGSGSPLHF. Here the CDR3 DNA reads TGTGCCAGCAGCCAAGATCTGGGTTCAGGGTCACCCCTCCACTTT.

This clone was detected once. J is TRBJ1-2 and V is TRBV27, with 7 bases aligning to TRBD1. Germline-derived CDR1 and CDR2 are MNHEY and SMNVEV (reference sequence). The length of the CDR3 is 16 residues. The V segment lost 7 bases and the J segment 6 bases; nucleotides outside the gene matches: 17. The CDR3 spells CASKNHLPGQFHGYTF. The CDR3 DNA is TGTGCCAGCAAAAACCATCTCCCGGGACAGTTCCATGGCTACACCTTC.

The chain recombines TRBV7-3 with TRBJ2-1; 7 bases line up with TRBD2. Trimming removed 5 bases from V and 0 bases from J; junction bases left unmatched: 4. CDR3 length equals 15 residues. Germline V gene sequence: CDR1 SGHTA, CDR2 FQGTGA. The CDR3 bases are TGTGCCAGCAGCGTCCGCGGGAGCTCCTACAATGAGCAGTTCTTC. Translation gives CASSVRGSSYNEQFF. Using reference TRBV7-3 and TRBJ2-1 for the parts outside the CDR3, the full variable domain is GAGVSQTPSNKVTEKGKYVELRCDPISGHTALYWYRQSLGQGPEFLIYFQGTGAADDSGLPNDRFFAVRPEGSVSTLKIQRTERGDSAVYLCASSVRGSSYNEQFFGPGTRLTVL.

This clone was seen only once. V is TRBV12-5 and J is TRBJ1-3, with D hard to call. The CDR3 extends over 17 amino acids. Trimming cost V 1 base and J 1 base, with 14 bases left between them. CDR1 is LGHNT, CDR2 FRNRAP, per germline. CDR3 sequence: CASGLGGPSGSGNTIYF. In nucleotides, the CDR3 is TGTGCTAGTGGTTTGGGTGGACCATCGGGATCTGGAAACACCATATATTTT.

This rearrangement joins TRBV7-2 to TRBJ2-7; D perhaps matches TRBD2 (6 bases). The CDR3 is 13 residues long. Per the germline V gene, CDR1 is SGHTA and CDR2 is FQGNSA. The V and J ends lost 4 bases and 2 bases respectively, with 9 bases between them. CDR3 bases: TGTGCCAGCAGCTACGGGAGCCCCTACGAGCAGTACTTC. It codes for CASSYGSPYEQYF. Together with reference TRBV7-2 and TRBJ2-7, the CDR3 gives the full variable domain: GAGVSQSPSNKVTEKGKDVELRCDPISGHTALYWYRQSLGQGLEFLIYFQGNSAPDKSGLPSDRFSAERTGGSVSTLTIQRTQQEDSAVYLCASSYGSPYEQYFGPGTRLTVT.

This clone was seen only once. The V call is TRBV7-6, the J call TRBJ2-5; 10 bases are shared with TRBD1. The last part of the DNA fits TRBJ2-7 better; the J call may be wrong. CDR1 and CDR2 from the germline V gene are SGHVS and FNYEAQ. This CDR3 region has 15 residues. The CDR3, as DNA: TGTGCCAGCAGCTTAGTCCGGGACAGGGGTTCCGAGCAGTACTTC. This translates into CASSLVRDRGSEQYF.

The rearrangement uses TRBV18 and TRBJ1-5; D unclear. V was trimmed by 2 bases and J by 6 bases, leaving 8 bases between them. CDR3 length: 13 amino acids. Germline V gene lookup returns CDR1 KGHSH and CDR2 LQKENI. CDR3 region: CASSPTDGQPQHF. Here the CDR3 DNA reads TGTGCCAGCTCACCAACAGACGGTCAGCCCCAGCATTTT.

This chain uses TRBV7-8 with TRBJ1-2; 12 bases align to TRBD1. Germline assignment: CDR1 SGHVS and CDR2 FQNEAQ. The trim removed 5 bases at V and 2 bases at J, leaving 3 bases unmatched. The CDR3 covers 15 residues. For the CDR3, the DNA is TGTGCCAGCAGCGGGGGGACAGGGGGCAACTATGGCTACACCTTC. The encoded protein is CASSGGTGGNYGYTF.

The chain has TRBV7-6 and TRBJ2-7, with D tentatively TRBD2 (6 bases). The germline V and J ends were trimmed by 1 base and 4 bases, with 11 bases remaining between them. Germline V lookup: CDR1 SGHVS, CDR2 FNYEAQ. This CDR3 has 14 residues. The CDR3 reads CASSLDGGKYEQYF. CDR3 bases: TGTGCCAGCAGCTTAGATGGCGGGAAATACGAGCAGTACTTC.

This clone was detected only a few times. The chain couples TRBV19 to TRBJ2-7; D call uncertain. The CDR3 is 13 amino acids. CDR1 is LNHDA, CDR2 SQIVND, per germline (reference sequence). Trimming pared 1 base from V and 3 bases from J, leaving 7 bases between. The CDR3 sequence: CASSIGGNYEQYF. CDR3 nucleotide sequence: TGTGCCAGTAGTATAGGCGGTAACTACGAGCAGTACTTC.

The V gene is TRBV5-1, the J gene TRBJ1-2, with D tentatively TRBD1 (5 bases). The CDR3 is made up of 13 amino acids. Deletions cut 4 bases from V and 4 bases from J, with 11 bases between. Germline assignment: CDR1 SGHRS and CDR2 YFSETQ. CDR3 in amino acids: CASSLDIPYGYTF. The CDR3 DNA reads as TGCGCCAGCAGCCTGGACATACCCTATGGCTACACCTTC.

CDR3 protein: CASSYSRGTRGQPQHF. The DNA for the CDR3 is TGTGCCAGCAGTTACTCGAGGGGGACAAGAGGTCAGCCCCAGCATTTT. V and J are TRBV6-5 and TRBJ1-5; the D gene is possibly TRBD1 (6 bases). The CDR3 spans 16 residues. Trimming left V 0 bases short and J 6 bases short, with 15 bases between. Germline values: CDR1 MNHEY, CDR2 SVGAGI.

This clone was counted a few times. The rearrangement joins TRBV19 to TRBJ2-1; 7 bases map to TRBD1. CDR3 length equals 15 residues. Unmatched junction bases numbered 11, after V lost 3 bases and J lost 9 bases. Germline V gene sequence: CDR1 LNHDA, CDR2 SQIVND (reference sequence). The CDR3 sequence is CASSILTGYPSEQFF. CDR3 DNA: TGTGCCAGTAGTATCCTGACAGGGTACCCCAGTGAGCAGTTCTTC.

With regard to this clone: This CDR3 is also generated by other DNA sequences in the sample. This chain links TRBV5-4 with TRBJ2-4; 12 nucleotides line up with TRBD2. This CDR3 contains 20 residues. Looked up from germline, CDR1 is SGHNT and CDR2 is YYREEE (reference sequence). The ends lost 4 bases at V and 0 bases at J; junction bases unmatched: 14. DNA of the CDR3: TGTGCCAGCAGCCGGGCCCCTAGCGGGGGGGAGCTACTAGCCAAAAACATTCAGTACTTC. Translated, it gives CASSRAPSGGELLAKNIQYF.

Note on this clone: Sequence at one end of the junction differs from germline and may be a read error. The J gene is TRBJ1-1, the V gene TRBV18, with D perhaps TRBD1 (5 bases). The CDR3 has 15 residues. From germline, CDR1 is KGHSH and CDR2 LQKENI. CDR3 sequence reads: CASSPPSRGGYEAFF. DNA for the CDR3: TGTGCCAGCTCGCCACCCTCCCGGGGGGGTTATGAAGCTTTCTTT.

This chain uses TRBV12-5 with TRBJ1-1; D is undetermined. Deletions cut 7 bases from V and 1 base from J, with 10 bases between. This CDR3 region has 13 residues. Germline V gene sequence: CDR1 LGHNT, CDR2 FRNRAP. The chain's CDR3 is CASALAGNTEAFF. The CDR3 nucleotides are TGTGCTAGTGCCCTGGCAGGGAACACTGAAGCTTTCTTT.

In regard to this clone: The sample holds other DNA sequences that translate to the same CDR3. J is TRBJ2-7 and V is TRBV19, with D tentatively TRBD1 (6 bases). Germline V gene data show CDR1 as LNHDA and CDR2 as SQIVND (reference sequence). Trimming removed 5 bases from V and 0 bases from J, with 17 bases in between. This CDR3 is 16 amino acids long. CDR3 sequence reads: CASSARPGHSSYEQYF. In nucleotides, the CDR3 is TGTGCCAGTAGTGCTAGACCGGGACACAGCTCCTACGAGCAGTACTTC.

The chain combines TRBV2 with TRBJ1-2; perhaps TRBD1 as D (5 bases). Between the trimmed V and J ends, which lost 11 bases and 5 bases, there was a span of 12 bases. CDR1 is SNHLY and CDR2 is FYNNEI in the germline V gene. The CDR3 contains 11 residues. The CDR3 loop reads CAVGTDYGYTF. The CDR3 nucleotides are TGTGCCGTCGGGACTGATTATGGCTACACCTTC.

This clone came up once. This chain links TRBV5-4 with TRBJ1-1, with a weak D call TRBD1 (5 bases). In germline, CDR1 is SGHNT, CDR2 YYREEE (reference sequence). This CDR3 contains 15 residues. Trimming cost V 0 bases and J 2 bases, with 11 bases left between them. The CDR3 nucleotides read TGTGCCAGCAGCTTGGGGGGCTGGGCAAACACTGAAGCTTTCTTT. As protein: CASSLGGWANTEAFF.